This T cell receptor (beta chain) was obtained from a study of blood T cells in healthy people across ages. Study-level findings and limits: Measured against age, TCR beta diversity per million T cells decreased in a roughly linear manner.

The authors ran a second PCR of about 7 to 11 cycles using a sample-barcoded 5' primer and a J-beta primer mix. Carrying 12 random nucleotides, a template-switch adaptor labeled each individual cDNA molecule. Researchers report that each sample yielded at least 2.5 million CDR3-containing paired-end reads. TCRdb re-derived calls from the 5' RACE reads in MiXCR, one entry per CDR3 protein. The sample shows roughly 1.9 million distinct CDR3 sequences, roughly two fifths of them seen only once. Every donor gave approximately 10 milliliters of peripheral blood. On this clonotype itself: Its antigen remains unknown.

Germline CDR1 SGHVS, CDR2 FQNEAQ. V lost 5 bases, J lost 4 bases, and 11 bases stayed unmatched. This CDR3 spans 15 amino acids. The gene calls are TRBV7-8 and TRBJ2-7; 7 bases are a match to TRBD1. Input material: blood. This receptor was identified in a human donor in good health. Here the CDR3 reads CASSQGRQGLYEQYF. In DNA, the CDR3 is TGTGCCAGCAGCCAAGGAAGACAGGGATTGTACGAGCAGTACTTC. Filled out from reference TRBV7-8 and TRBJ2-7, the complete variable domain reads GAGVSQSPRYKVAKRGQDVALRCDPISGHVSLFWYQQALGQGPEFLTYFQNEAQLDKSGLPSDRFFAERPEGSVSTLKIQRTQQEDSAVYLCASSQGRQGLYEQYFGPGTRLTVT.